This passage covers 25 T cell receptor beta chains from one sample sequenced in a study of CD8 T cells in ankylosing spondylitis. TCRdb redid the calling of the 5' RACE reads with MiXCR, one entry per CDR3 protein. The profile shows more than 20,000 distinct CDR3 sequences, 13% of them singletons. The sample consisted of blood. The receptors stem from a male donor with ankylosing spondylitis or in good health (not recorded which).

This clonotype was picked up a small number of times. The CDR3 sequence is CASRDREVLTGELFF. CDR3 nucleotide sequence: TGTGCCAGCAGGGACAGGGAAGTGTTAACCGGGGAGCTGTTTTTT. V gene TRBV2 combines with J gene TRBJ2-2; the match to TRBD1 covers 8 bases. V shed 6 bases, J shed 5 bases, and the junction held 8 bases outside the gene matches. Germline lookup yields CDR1 SNHLY and CDR2 FYNNEI. CDR3 size: 15 residues.

This clonotype was recorded many times. The chain couples TRBV20-1 to TRBJ2-1; no definite D call. There are 11 residues in the CDR3. CDR1 DFQATT and CDR2 SNEGSKA come from the germline V gene (reference sequence). Trimming shortened V by 5 bases and J by 11 bases, and 13 bases separated the two germline ends. Here the CDR3 DNA reads TGCAGTGCTGCTGTGAATGAGCAGCAGTTCTTC. Translated: CSAAVNEQQFF.

The table lists this clonotype with a few counts. The chain couples TRBV20-1 to TRBJ2-7; tentative D call: TRBD2 (7 bases). V was shortened by 1 base and J by 6 bases, with 16 bases between the two germline ends. Germline lookup yields CDR1 DFQATT and CDR2 SNEGSKA (reference sequence). This CDR3 spans 14 amino acids. CDR3 protein: CSARAGGELPEQYV. CDR3 bases: TGCAGTGCTAGAGCGGGGGGCGAACTGCCCGAGCAGTACGTC.

Only a few counts were recorded for this clonotype. V usage is TRBV5-1 and J usage is TRBJ1-1; D possibly corresponds to TRBD1 (6 bases). CDR1 and CDR2 from the germline V gene are SGHRS and YFSETQ. V lost 3 bases and J 4 bases, leaving 10 bases between the germline ends. This CDR3 region has 13 residues. The CDR3 region has the DNA TGCGCCAGCAGCTACAGGGACCTCACTGAAGCTTTCTTT. This gives the protein CASSYRDLTEAFF. The full variable domain, with the rest looked up from reference TRBV5-1 and TRBJ1-1, is KAGVTQTPRYLIKTRGQQVTLSCSPISGHRSVSWYQQTPGQGLQFLFEYFSETQRNKGNFPGRFSGRQFSNSRSEMNVSTLELGDSALYLCASSYRDLTEAFFGQGTRLTVV.

This clonotype was observed a handful of times. CDR3 coding DNA: TGTGCCAGCAGCCCCCTATATGGGTACGAGCAGTACTTC. This sequence encodes CASSPLYGYEQYF. The rearrangement links TRBV3-1 to TRBJ2-7; no definite D call. The length of the CDR3 is 13 residues. The V and J ends lost 4 bases and 4 bases respectively, with 11 bases between them. The germline V gene encodes CDR1 LGHDT and CDR2 YNNKEL (reference sequence).

This chain joins TRBV20-1 and TRBJ2-3; D may match TRBD1 or TRBD2 (6 bases each). In germline, CDR1 is DFQATT, CDR2 SNEGSKA (reference sequence). There are 15 residues in the CDR3. Trimming took off 5 bases at V and 3 bases at J, with 18 bases between the two ends. The CDR3 nucleotides read TGCAGTGCTCCAGTCCGGGGGCCCGGGACAGATACGCAGTATTTT. Protein sequence: CSAPVRGPGTDTQYF.

This clonotype was counted many times. This chain links TRBV20-1 with TRBJ2-3, with D perhaps TRBD2 (5 bases). Trimming took off 1 base at V and 0 bases at J, with 8 bases between the two ends. The CDR3 is 14 amino acids. CDR1 is DFQATT and CDR2 is SNEGSKA in the germline V gene (reference sequence). CDR3 bases: TGCAGTGCTAGAGGCGGGCTTAGCACAGATACGCAGTATTTT. Translation: CSARGGLSTDTQYF.

This clonotype was seen many times. The CDR3, as DNA: TGTGCCAGCTCACCAACTCTAGCGGGGAAATACGAGCAGTACTTC. Protein: CASSPTLAGKYEQYF. This chain joins TRBV18 and TRBJ2-7; the match to TRBD2 covers 9 bases. The J segment lost 4 bases and the V segment lost 2 bases, leaving 6 bases of the junction unmatched. CDR1 and CDR2 from the germline V gene are KGHSH and LQKENI. There are 15 residues in the CDR3.

This clonotype was detected a few times. The chain uses TRBV12-3 or TRBV12-4 and TRBJ1-1; 8 nucleotides match TRBD1. The trim removed 5 bases at V and 5 bases at J, leaving 4 bases unmatched. This CDR3 contains 13 residues. CDR3 loop: CASSLGQVTEAFF. The CDR3 DNA reads TGTGCCAGCAGTCTGGGACAGGTAACTGAAGCTTTCTTT.

This clonotype was seen repeatedly, ten times or more. This sequence joins TRBV3-1 and TRBJ2-2, with a possible D match to TRBD2 (5 bases). In germline, CDR1 is LGHDT, CDR2 YNNKEL (reference sequence). The V end lost 3 bases, the J end lost 5 bases, and 13 bases lay between the germline ends. The CDR3 is made up of 15 amino acids. Here the CDR3 DNA reads TGTGCCAGCAGCCAGACAAAGTCGGGGACCGGGGAGCTGTTTTTT. Its translation: CASSQTKSGTGELFF.

This chain connects TRBV20-1 to TRBJ1-3; 8 bases align to TRBD1. CDR1 and CDR2 (germline): DFQATT, SNEGSKA (reference sequence). The V and J ends lost 6 bases and 2 bases, in that order; junction bases with no gene match: 9. The CDR3 has 15 residues. The CDR3 nucleotides are TGCAGTGCCAACCCTCAGGGGGCGCCTGGAAACACCATATATTTT. Its translation: CSANPQGAPGNTIYF.

The chain has TRBV25-1 and TRBJ2-2; D call uncertain. V was clipped by 5 bases and J by 1 base, with 11 bases between them. The CDR3 length is 15 residues. Germline CDR1 and CDR2: MGHDK and SYGVNS. The CDR3 protein is CASSPQMENTGELFF. CDR3 bases: TGTGCCAGCAGTCCCCAAATGGAGAACACCGGGGAGCTGTTTTTT.

This clonotype was found many times. This chain joins TRBV6-2 or TRBV6-3 and TRBJ2-1, with no clear D. With 5 bases removed from V and 8 bases from J, the gap between germline ends came to 10 bases. In germline, CDR1 is MNHEY, CDR2 SVGEGT. The CDR3 runs 12 residues. Written as DNA, the CDR3 is TGTGCCAGCAGTCCCATGGTATATGAGCAGTTCTTC. Translated, it gives CASSPMVYEQFF.

This clonotype was observed a handful of times. This chain joins TRBV24-1 and TRBJ2-5, with D tentatively TRBD1 or TRBD2 (6 bases each). This CDR3 has 13 amino acids. From germline, CDR1 is KGHDR and CDR2 SFDVKD. The V end was cut by 7 bases, the J end by 5 bases, with 13 bases between. In nucleotides, the CDR3 is TGTGCCACCAGCTTGGGGGGCGTCGAGACCCAGTACTTC. This codes for CATSLGGVETQYF.

The chain combines TRBV5-4 with TRBJ2-2; maybe TRBD1 (5 bases). CDR1 is SGHNT, CDR2 YYREEE, per germline (reference sequence). Trimming removed 0 bases at V and 6 bases at J, with 12 bases between. The CDR3 loop spans 15 amino acids. The DNA for the CDR3 is TGTGCCAGCAGCTTGGTGGGCAGGGAAGCCGGGGAGCTGTTTTTT. It codes for CASSLVGREAGELFF.

The rearrangement joins TRBV5-6 to TRBJ2-3; 10 positions match TRBD2. Germline loops: CDR1 SGHDT, CDR2 YYEEEE. J was trimmed by 0 bases and V by 0 bases; bases with no gene match: 7. This CDR3 is built from 18 residues. In nucleotides, the CDR3 is TGTGCCAGCAGCTTGGTCCTAGCGGGGGAGACTAGCACAGATACGCAGTATTTT. Encoded protein: CASSLVLAGETSTDTQYF.

This clonotype occurred many times. The gene calls are TRBV7-2 and TRBJ1-5; no firm D call. The germline V gene encodes CDR1 SGHTA and CDR2 FQGNSA. The CDR3 extends over 13 amino acids. Trimming took 3 bases from V and 5 from J, leaving 8 bases between them. In nucleotides, the CDR3 is TGTGCCAGCAGCTTCGGAGCCGATCAGCCCCAGCATTTT. Translated: CASSFGADQPQHF.

In this sample, this clonotype turned up many times. The J gene is TRBJ2-2, the V gene TRBV20-1, with D uncertain. Trimming left V 4 bases short and J 0 bases short, with 12 bases between. The CDR3 spans 15 residues. The germline CDR1 and CDR2 sequences are DFQATT and SNEGSKA (reference sequence). CDR3 loop: CSAMQPTSNTGELFF. For the CDR3, the DNA is TGCAGTGCTATGCAGCCAACATCGAACACCGGGGAGCTGTTTTTT.

CDR3 region: CSASPLGQQNTEAFF. The DNA of the CDR3 is TGCAGTGCTAGTCCTCTGGGACAGCAGAACACTGAAGCTTTCTTT. This rearrangement joins TRBV20-1 to TRBJ1-1, with TRBD1 identical over 7 bases. The CDR3 sequence is 15 residues long. V dropped 3 bases and J dropped 1; count of bases not matched to a gene: 8. The germline CDR1 and CDR2 sequences are DFQATT and SNEGSKA (reference sequence).

This clonotype was detected many times. J is TRBJ2-1 and V is TRBV5-1; D might be TRBD1 (6 bases). Germline values: CDR1 SGHRS, CDR2 YFSETQ. Between the trimmed V and J ends, which lost 4 bases and 8 bases, there was a span of 16 bases. The CDR3 loop spans 14 amino acids. The CDR3 nucleotides read TGCGCCAGCAGCGGCAGCTCAGGGGCCCATGAGCAGTTCTTC. Its translation is CASSGSSGAHEQFF.

In DNA, the CDR3 is TGTGCCAGCAGTTTTGGCAGGGGCTACGAGCAGTACGTC. Its translation is CASSFGRGYEQYV. V usage is TRBV27 and J usage is TRBJ2-7; possibly TRBD1 for D (6 bases). This CDR3 has 13 residues. CDR1 is MNHEY and CDR2 is SMNVEV in the germline V gene (reference sequence). V gave up 3 bases and J gave up 3 bases, with 9 bases separating them.

The rearrangement joins TRBV6-1 to TRBJ1-2, with D perhaps matching TRBD1 (6 bases). V was clipped by 6 bases and J by 8 bases, with 19 bases between them. Looked up from germline, CDR1 is MNHNS and CDR2 is SASEGT. The CDR3 loop spans 14 amino acids. CDR3 bases: TGTGCCAGCAGGCTGTACTACAGGGATAAAGGCTACACCTTC. Translated, it gives CASRLYYRDKGYTF.

This clonotype was counted a few times. V and J are TRBV24-1 and TRBJ2-1; 9 positions match TRBD2. The CDR3 contains 14 residues. Germline V gene data show CDR1 as KGHDR and CDR2 as SFDVKD. J was trimmed by 6 bases and V by 12 bases; bases with no gene match: 11. The CDR3 nucleotides read TGTGCCGCGGGGGGCGGGAGGGCCGTCAATGAGCAGTTCTTC. Residues: CAAGGGRAVNEQFF.

This clonotype was seen a handful of times. CDR3 residues: CASDRDRNSTDTQYF. The CDR3 bases are TGTGCCAGTGACCGGGACAGAAATAGCACAGATACGCAGTATTTT. This chain connects TRBV21-1 to TRBJ2-3; TRBD1 is the table's D call, not checked against the DNA. TRBV21-1 is a known pseudogene. This CDR3 spans 15 amino acids.

The rearrangement joins TRBV12-3 or TRBV12-4 to TRBJ2-5; D unclear. Trimming shortened V by 2 bases and J by 3 bases, and 4 bases separated the two germline ends. The CDR3 is 12 amino acids. The CDR3 region has the DNA TGTGCCAGCAGTTTAATAGAAGAGACCCAGTACTTC. Amino acid sequence: CASSLIEETQYF.